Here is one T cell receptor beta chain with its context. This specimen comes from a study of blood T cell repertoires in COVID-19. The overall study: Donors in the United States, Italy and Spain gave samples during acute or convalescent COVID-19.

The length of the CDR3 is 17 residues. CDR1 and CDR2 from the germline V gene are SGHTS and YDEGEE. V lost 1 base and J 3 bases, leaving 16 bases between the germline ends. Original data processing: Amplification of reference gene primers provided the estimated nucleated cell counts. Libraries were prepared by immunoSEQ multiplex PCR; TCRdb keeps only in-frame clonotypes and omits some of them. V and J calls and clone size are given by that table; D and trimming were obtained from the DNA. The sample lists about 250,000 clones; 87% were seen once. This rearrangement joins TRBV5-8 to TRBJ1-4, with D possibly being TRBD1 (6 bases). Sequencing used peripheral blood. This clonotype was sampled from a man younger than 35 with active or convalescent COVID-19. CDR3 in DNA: TGTGCCAGCAGCTTGTTTGGGGGCGGACGGTCTAATGAAAAACTGTTTTTT. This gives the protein CASSLFGGGRSNEKLFF.